These T cell receptor beta chains were read from a single sample in a study of shared clonotypes between healthy human individuals. TCRdb's table, derived via immunoSEQ multiplex PCR, lists solely in-frame clones and lacks some. The sample gives about 1.1 million clones, 60% to 85% of which show up once; 0.89% is in the top ten. Material for sequencing was memory CD4+ T cells from PBMCs. These receptors were obtained from a man between 18 and 29 years old in good health. Some clones in this sample may be carry-over from other donors' samples. The CDR3 runs from the conserved cysteine through the conserved F or W. A D gene is named only where the DNA matches it firmly. Some rows mark clone size as missing; the rest say once, few, many or name a class of expanded clone.

TRBD2,TRBV9,TRBJ2-5,.,TGTGCCAGCAGCGTAGGAACTAGCGGGATATTGGAGACCCAGTACTTC,CASSVGTSGILETQYF
.,TRBV30,TRBJ2-7,once,TGTGCCTGGAGTAGACTAGGACAGAGTTACGAGCAGTACTTC,CAWSRLGQSYEQYF
TRBD1,TRBV10-3,TRBJ1-2,.,TGTGCAATCTGGCGACAGGGGGCGCAAGGCTACACCTTC,CAIWRQGAQGYTF
.,TRBV27,TRBJ1-2,.,TGTGCCAGCATGGGACGGCGGGTCTATGGCTACACCTTC,CASMGRRVYGYTF
TRBD1,TRBV7-2,TRBJ1-1,.,TGTGCCAGCAGCTTAGGACAGGGGATTGAAGCTTTCTTT,CASSLGQGIEAFF
TRBD1,TRBV5-1,TRBJ2-2,.,TGCGCCAGCAGCCTGACAGGGGGCTACACCGGGGAGCTGTTTTTT,CASSLTGGYTGELFF
TRBD1,TRBV7-9,TRBJ2-5,.,TGTGCCAGCAGCTTACTAATACCGGGACAGGGGGAACAGTACTTC,CASSLLIPGQGEQYF
.,TRBV27,TRBJ1-4,.,TGTGCCAGCAGCCCGCCCGGTGCTGGTAATGAAAAACTGTTTTTT,CASSPPGAGNEKLFF
TRBD2,TRBV7-2,TRBJ2-7,.,TGTGCCACCCGCCCTGACCTTAGCGGGAGGAACGAGCAGTACTTC,CATRPDLSGRNEQYF
.,TRBV29-1,TRBJ2-3,.,TGCAGCGGGGGGGGCCGCACAGATACGCAGTATTTT,CSGGGRTDTQYF
TRBD1,TRBV9,TRBJ2-7,.,TGTGCCAGCAGCGAAGCGGGACAGGGCCAGCGTCAGTACTTC,CASSEAGQGQRQYF
.,TRBV6-5,TRBJ2-3,many,TGTGCCAGCAGGGGGGGAAACACAGATACGCAGTATTTT,CASRGGNTDTQYF
.,TRBV6-1,TRBJ2-1,.,TGTGCCAGCAGTGGGACAGTCGGCGGGTACAATGAGCAGTTCTTC,CASSGTVGGYNEQFF
.,TRBV18,TRBJ2-2,.,TGTGCCAGCTCACCATTTCGGGGGACCACCGGGGAGCTGTTTTTT,CASSPFRGTTGELFF
.,TRBV28,TRBJ2-1,.,TGTGCCAGCAGCCGCCCCCCAAGTAAGGAGCAGTTCTTC,CASSRPPSKEQFF
TRBD2,TRBV4-2,TRBJ2-2,.,TGTGCCAGCAGCCAAGATCCCAGACTAGCGGGAGCCGGGGAGCTGTTTTTT,CASSQDPRLAGAGELFF
.,TRBV30,TRBJ1-2,.,TGTGCCTGGAGTATCAACGGACCGTATGGCTACACCTTC,CAWSINGPYGYTF